Listed below are T cell receptor beta chains from one sample, sequenced in a study of CD8+ T cells in alopecia areata. Assay: immunoSEQ multiplex PCR; the TCRdb copy retains only in-frame clones and omits some. This sample has approximately 99,000 clones, with almost 60% found just once. Input material: CD8+ T cells sorted from blood. The receptors derive from a human donor in good health. Each CDR3 is given with its conserved first and last residue. The D gene is left open where the match is weak. The size of a clone is reported for some rows only, either as once, few or many, or as a class for expanded clones.

V	J	size	D	DNA	CDR3
TRBV30	TRBJ2-3	NA	NA	TGTGCCTGGAGTGTACGGCAGGTGTACGGCACAGATACGCAGTATTTT	CAWSVRQVYGTDTQYF
TRBV11-2	TRBJ2-7	NA	NA	TGTGCCAGCAGCCCCGGGGGACTCGTAACCAGCTACGAGCAGTACTTC	CASSPGGLVTSYEQYF
TRBV7-2	TRBJ2-3	NA	NA	TGTGCCAGCAGCTTAGCAATAACTAGCACAGATACGCAGTATTTT	CASSLAITSTDTQYF
TRBV13	TRBJ2-7	NA	NA	TGTGCCAGCAGCCCAGGTAGGGGGAGCTCCTACGAGCAGTACTTC	CASSPGRGSSYEQYF
TRBV4-3	TRBJ2-3	NA	TRBD1	TGCGCCAGCAGCCAAGACGAGGACAGGTGGGATACGCAGTATTTT	CASSQDEDRWDTQYF
TRBV28	TRBJ1-3	NA	NA	TGTGCCAGCAGTTTCTTATCCCTAAGCGGGAAGACATATTTT	CASSFLSLSGKTYF
TRBV2	TRBJ2-7	NA	TRBD2	TGTGCCAGCAGCCTAGCGGGGTTCCGATTCTACGAGCAGTACTTC	CASSLAGFRFYEQYF
TRBV29-1	TRBJ1-2	NA	NA	TGCAGCGTTCCCCGGGCCTATGGCTACACCTTC	CSVPRAYGYTF
TRBV10-3	TRBJ2-7	NA	TRBD1	TGTGCCATCAGTGAGTCGGGACAGACGACCTACGAGCAGTACTTC	CAISESGQTTYEQYF
TRBV9	TRBJ2-2	NA	NA	TGTGCCAGCAGCGGAAGGTCCGGGGAGCTGTTTTTT	CASSGRSGELFF
TRBV5-4	TRBJ2-2	NA	NA	TGTGCCAGCAGCTTGTACGGACTGGTAAACGCCGGGGAGCTGTTTTTT	CASSLYGLVNAGELFF
TRBV5-1	TRBJ2-3	once	NA	TGCGCCAGCAGCCAAACAGGGTTGGCAGATACGCAGTATTTT	CASSQTGLADTQYF
TRBV7-2	TRBJ2-5	few	NA	TGTGCCAGCAGCTTCGGCGGGGCTCCCCAAGAGACCCAGTACTTC	CASSFGGAPQETQYF
TRBV13	TRBJ2-3	few	TRBD2	TGTGCCAGCAGCGAACGGACTAGCGGGGGAGGTCTGAGCACAGATACGCAGTATTTT	CASSERTSGGGLSTDTQYF
TRBV7-2	TRBJ2-7	few	NA	TGTGCCAGCAGCCTAACCTACGAGCAGTACTTC	CASSLTYEQYF
TRBV30	TRBJ1-5	NA	NA	TGTGCCTGGAGTGCTGGGCTTAGCAATCAGCCCCAGCATTTT	CAWSAGLSNQPQHF
TRBV7-8	TRBJ2-3	NA	TRBD1	TGTGCCAGCAGCTTCCTCGGACAGGGTCCCTCTAGCACAGATACGCAGTATTTT	CASSFLGQGPSSTDTQYF
TRBV5-1	TRBJ2-2	few	NA	TGCGCCAGCAGCGGCGGGCCGAACACCGGGGAGCTGTTTTTT	CASSGGPNTGELFF
TRBV18	TRBJ2-5	NA	NA	TGTGCCAGCTCTTCAGGGACAGGGATTGGACTAGCTTCGTGGTACCAAGAGACCCAGTACTTC	CASSSGTGIGLASWYQETQYF
TRBV7-7	TRBJ2-5	few	TRBD2	TGTGCTAGCAGCTTAGCTAGCGGGGAGCAAGAGACCCAGTACTTC	CASSLASGEQETQYF
TRBV28	TRBJ2-7	NA	NA	TGTGCCAGCAGTGCGGGTGAGAGGGGAGCCCCTCGACCCCCGACCTACGAGCAGTACTTC	CASSAGERGAPRPPTYEQYF
TRBV4-1	TRBJ2-5	NA	NA	TGCGCCAGCAGCCAAGATCCACTAGAAGAGACCCAGTACTTC	CASSQDPLEETQYF
TRBV6-5	TRBJ2-7	NA	TRBD1	TGTGCCAGCAGTCCCCTGGGGACAGGGGGCAACGAGCAGTACTTC	CASSPLGTGGNEQYF
TRBV30	TRBJ2-3	NA	TRBD2	TGTGCCTATACCGGGACTAGCGGGGGGTCACCTTATACGCAGTATTTT	CAYTGTSGGSPYTQYF
TRBV4-3	TRBJ1-1	NA	TRBD1	TGCGCCAGCAGCCCAAGACAGGGGGTGAGCACTGAAGCTTTCTTT	CASSPRQGVSTEAFF
TRBV10-3	TRBJ1-2	NA	NA	TGTGCCATCAGTGAGGGGGCCTCCAATGGCTACACCTTC	CAISEGASNGYTF
TRBV7-2	TRBJ1-2	NA	NA	TGTGCCAGCAGCTCCCGGGATGACCCTTATGGCTACACCTTC	CASSSRDDPYGYTF
TRBV4-1	TRBJ2-7	NA	NA	TGCGCCAGCAGGGGCCTCGGAGGTCCGGGCGAGCAGTACTTC	CASRGLGGPGEQYF
TRBV15	TRBJ2-4	few	TRBD2	TGTGCCACCAGCAGAGATGGAGGGAGGGACATTCAGTACTTC	CATSRDGGRDIQYF